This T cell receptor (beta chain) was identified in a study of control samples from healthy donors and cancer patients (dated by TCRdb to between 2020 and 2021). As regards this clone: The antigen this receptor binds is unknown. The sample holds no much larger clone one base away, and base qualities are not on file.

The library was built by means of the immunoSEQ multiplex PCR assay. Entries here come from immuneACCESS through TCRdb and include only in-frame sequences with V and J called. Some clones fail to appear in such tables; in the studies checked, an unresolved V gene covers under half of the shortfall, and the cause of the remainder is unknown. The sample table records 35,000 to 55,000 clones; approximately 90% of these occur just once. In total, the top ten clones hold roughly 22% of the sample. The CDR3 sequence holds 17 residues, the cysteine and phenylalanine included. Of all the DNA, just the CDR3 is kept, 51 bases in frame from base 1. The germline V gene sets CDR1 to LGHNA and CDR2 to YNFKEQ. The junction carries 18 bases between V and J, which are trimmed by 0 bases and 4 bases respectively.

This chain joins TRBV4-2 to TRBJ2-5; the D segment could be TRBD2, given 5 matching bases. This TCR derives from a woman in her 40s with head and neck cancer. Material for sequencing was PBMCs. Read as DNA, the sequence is TGTGCCAGCAGCCAAGAGGGTGCAGCCGGGGTATCAGAGACCCAGTACTTC. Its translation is CASSQEGAAGVSETQYF.